Listed below are T cell receptor beta chains from one sample, sequenced in a study of Tregs in tolerant kidney transplant recipients. Sequencing used immunoSEQ multiplex PCR; TCRdb keeps in-frame clones, though not all of them. The sample includes under 50,000 clones, about 89% of them seen just once. Sequenced material: Tregs from blood. These receptors were obtained from a human donor in good health. Each CDR3 is given with its conserved first and last residue. A D gene is named only where the DNA matches it firmly. Rows may omit the clone size; those that give it use once, few, many or a size class.

clone_size: -; v_call: TRBV4-1; j_call: TRBJ1-1; cdr3_length: 15; d_call: -; cdr3_aa: CASSQDRLVGAEAFF; cdr3_nt: TGCGCCAGCAGCCAAGATCGCCTAGTCGGGGCTGAAGCTTTCTTT
clone_size: once; v_call: TRBV7-3; j_call: TRBJ1-2; cdr3_length: 15; d_call: TRBD1; cdr3_aa: CASSLTPGQAPGYTF; cdr3_nt: TGTGCCAGCAGCTTAACCCCCGGACAGGCCCCAGGCTACACCTTC
clone_size: -; v_call: TRBV19; j_call: TRBJ1-6; cdr3_length: 15; d_call: TRBD1; cdr3_aa: CASSIRQGDNSPLHF; cdr3_nt: TGTGCCAGTAGTATCCGGCAGGGGGATAATTCACCCCTCCACTTT
clone_size: -; v_call: TRBV20-1; j_call: TRBJ2-2; cdr3_length: 11; d_call: -; cdr3_aa: CSAPFNGELFF; cdr3_nt: TGCAGTGCGCCATTTAACGGGGAGCTGTTTTTT
clone_size: -; v_call: TRBV7-3; j_call: TRBJ1-1; cdr3_length: 14; d_call: TRBD1; cdr3_aa: CASSLGQPNTEAFF; cdr3_nt: TGTGCCAGCAGCCTGGGACAGCCGAACACTGAAGCTTTCTTT
clone_size: -; v_call: TRBV7-3; j_call: TRBJ2-7; cdr3_length: 14; d_call: -; cdr3_aa: CASSLNPASQEQYF; cdr3_nt: TGTGCCAGCAGCTTAAATCCCGCTAGCCAGGAGCAGTACTTC
clone_size: -; v_call: TRBV6-6; j_call: TRBJ2-7; cdr3_length: 14; d_call: TRBD2; cdr3_aa: CASSYLAGEGEQYF; cdr3_nt: TGTGCCAGCAGTTATCTAGCGGGAGAGGGTGAGCAGTACTTC
clone_size: -; v_call: TRBV19; j_call: TRBJ1-2; cdr3_length: 13; d_call: -; cdr3_aa: CASRSDSNYGYTF; cdr3_nt: TGTGCCAGTAGGTCGGACAGTAACTATGGCTACACCTTC
clone_size: -; v_call: TRBV7-6; j_call: TRBJ2-1; cdr3_length: 14; d_call: -; cdr3_aa: CASSLDYILNEQFF; cdr3_nt: TGTGCCAGCAGCTTAGACTACATCCTCAATGAGCAGTTCTTC
clone_size: -; v_call: TRBV7-9; j_call: TRBJ2-6; cdr3_length: 19; d_call: TRBD2; cdr3_aa: CASSLEGLAGGRGANVLTF; cdr3_nt: TGTGCCAGCAGCTTAGAGGGACTAGCGGGGGGGCGTGGGGCCAACGTCCTGACTTTC
clone_size: -; v_call: TRBV15; j_call: TRBJ1-2; cdr3_length: 13; d_call: -; cdr3_aa: CATSRVLSYGYTF; cdr3_nt: TGTGCCACCAGCAGAGTTCTGAGCTATGGCTACACCTTC
clone_size: -; v_call: TRBV19; j_call: TRBJ1-2; cdr3_length: 16; d_call: TRBD1; cdr3_aa: CASSNRDRGLSGGYTF; cdr3_nt: TGTGCCAGTAGTAACCGGGACAGGGGGCTTTCGGGAGGCTACACCTTC
clone_size: -; v_call: TRBV30; j_call: TRBJ2-7; cdr3_length: 14; d_call: -; cdr3_aa: CAWRTSASTYEQYF; cdr3_nt: TGTGCCTGGAGAACAAGCGCGTCAACCTACGAGCAGTACTTC
clone_size: -; v_call: TRBV18; j_call: TRBJ1-2; cdr3_length: 13; d_call: TRBD1; cdr3_aa: CASRQGIEYGYTF; cdr3_nt: TGTGCCAGCCGACAGGGGATAGAATATGGCTACACCTTC
clone_size: -; v_call: TRBV2; j_call: TRBJ1-2; cdr3_length: 13; d_call: TRBD1; cdr3_aa: CASRTGTNYGYTF; cdr3_nt: TGTGCCAGCAGGACAGGGACGAACTATGGCTACACCTTC
clone_size: -; v_call: TRBV5-1; j_call: TRBJ1-1; cdr3_length: 18; d_call: TRBD1; cdr3_aa: CASSLPPGQVLRITEAFF; cdr3_nt: TGCGCCAGCAGCCTACCCCCGGGACAGGTCTTGAGGATTACTGAAGCTTTCTTT
clone_size: -; v_call: TRBV2; j_call: TRBJ1-2; cdr3_length: 12; d_call: -; cdr3_aa: CASSEISYGYTF; cdr3_nt: TGTGCCAGCAGTGAAATCAGTTATGGCTACACCTTC
clone_size: few; v_call: TRBV6-1; j_call: TRBJ1-5; cdr3_length: 15; d_call: TRBD1; cdr3_aa: CASSEWSRGDQPQHF; cdr3_nt: TGTGCCAGCAGTGAGTGGTCCAGGGGGGATCAGCCCCAGCATTTT
clone_size: -; v_call: TRBV25-1; j_call: TRBJ1-1; cdr3_length: 14; d_call: TRBD1; cdr3_aa: CASSEMTGSTEAFF; cdr3_nt: TGTGCCAGCAGTGAAATGACAGGGAGCACTGAAGCTTTCTTT
clone_size: -; v_call: TRBV7-6; j_call: TRBJ2-5; cdr3_length: 15; d_call: -; cdr3_aa: CASSLVTGGWETQYF; cdr3_nt: TGTGCCAGCAGCTTAGTAACGGGGGGCTGGGAGACCCAGTACTTC
clone_size: -; v_call: TRBV29-1; j_call: TRBJ2-3; cdr3_length: 14; d_call: TRBD1; cdr3_aa: CSARTGDRTDTQYF; cdr3_nt: TGCAGCGCTAGGACAGGGGACCGCACAGATACGCAGTATTTT
clone_size: -; v_call: TRBV18; j_call: TRBJ1-4; cdr3_length: 14; d_call: TRBD1; cdr3_aa: CASSPGTGSEKLFF; cdr3_nt: TGTGCCAGCTCACCCGGGACAGGGAGTGAAAAACTGTTTTTT
clone_size: -; v_call: TRBV2; j_call: TRBJ1-2; cdr3_length: 12; d_call: -; cdr3_aa: CASSEGAGGYTF; cdr3_nt: TGTGCCAGCAGTGAGGGAGCAGGGGGCTACACCTTC
clone_size: -; v_call: TRBV7-9; j_call: TRBJ2-3; cdr3_length: 16; d_call: -; cdr3_aa: CASSWGVSSGTDTQYF; cdr3_nt: TGTGCCAGCAGCTGGGGGGTGTCTAGCGGCACAGATACGCAGTATTTT
clone_size: -; v_call: TRBV7-2; j_call: TRBJ2-2; cdr3_length: 16; d_call: TRBD2; cdr3_aa: CASSQVGGRDTGELFF; cdr3_nt: TGTGCCAGCAGCCAAGTCGGCGGGAGGGACACCGGGGAGCTGTTTTTT
clone_size: -; v_call: TRBV30; j_call: TRBJ1-1; cdr3_length: 14; d_call: -; cdr3_aa: CAWRWWGKNTEAFF; cdr3_nt: TGTGCCTGGAGGTGGTGGGGGAAGAACACTGAAGCTTTCTTT
clone_size: once; v_call: TRBV14; j_call: TRBJ2-1; cdr3_length: 14; d_call: -; cdr3_aa: CASSQEQVINEQFF; cdr3_nt: TGTGCCAGCAGCCAAGAGCAGGTGATCAATGAGCAGTTCTTC
clone_size: -; v_call: TRBV4-2; j_call: TRBJ2-3; cdr3_length: 16; d_call: -; cdr3_aa: CASSRGLPPSTDTQYF; cdr3_nt: TGTGCCAGCAGCCGAGGACTACCCCCTAGCACAGATACGCAGTATTTT
clone_size: -; v_call: TRBV6-1; j_call: TRBJ1-5; cdr3_length: 16; d_call: -; cdr3_aa: CASSEFAGANNQPQHF; cdr3_nt: TGTGCCAGCAGTGAATTCGCAGGGGCGAACAATCAGCCCCAGCATTTT
clone_size: -; v_call: TRBV5-1; j_call: TRBJ2-1; cdr3_length: 16; d_call: TRBD2; cdr3_aa: CASSPLGGESYNEQFF; cdr3_nt: TGCGCCAGCAGCCCCCTGGGGGGGGAGTCCTACAATGAGCAGTTCTTC
clone_size: -; v_call: TRBV15; j_call: TRBJ1-4; cdr3_length: 16; d_call: -; cdr3_aa: CATSRGFGGLNEKLFF; cdr3_nt: TGTGCCACCAGCAGAGGGTTTGGAGGACTTAATGAAAAACTGTTTTTT
clone_size: once; v_call: TRBV7-6; j_call: TRBJ2-7; cdr3_length: 15; d_call: -; cdr3_aa: CASSLVPADGYEQYF; cdr3_nt: TGTGCCAGCAGCTTAGTTCCAGCCGATGGGTACGAGCAGTACTTC
clone_size: -; v_call: TRBV18; j_call: TRBJ2-5; cdr3_length: 16; d_call: TRBD2; cdr3_aa: CASSRERAGSQETQYF; cdr3_nt: TGTGCCAGCTCCCGCGAGCGAGCGGGATCCCAAGAGACCCAGTACTTC
clone_size: -; v_call: TRBV4-1; j_call: TRBJ2-2; cdr3_length: 17; d_call: -; cdr3_aa: CASSSSLLRSSTGELFF; cdr3_nt: TGCGCCAGCAGCTCCTCCCTTCTTAGGTCGAGCACCGGGGAGCTGTTTTTT
clone_size: -; v_call: TRBV5-1; j_call: TRBJ1-2; cdr3_length: 12; d_call: -; cdr3_aa: CASSFGVYGYTF; cdr3_nt: TGCGCCAGCAGCTTCGGGGTATATGGCTACACCTTC
clone_size: -; v_call: TRBV19; j_call: TRBJ2-7; cdr3_length: 13; d_call: TRBD1; cdr3_aa: CASSAGTGFEQYF; cdr3_nt: TGTGCCAGTAGTGCCGGGACAGGGTTCGAGCAGTACTTC
clone_size: -; v_call: TRBV10-1; j_call: TRBJ2-7; cdr3_length: 13; d_call: -; cdr3_aa: CASSGSRVDEQYF; cdr3_nt: TGCGCCAGCAGTGGGTCCAGGGTCGACGAGCAGTACTTC